What follows is one T cell receptor beta chain and its context. What it binds is unknown. These data are taken from a study of Ad26.COV2.S vaccination and SARS-CoV-2 variants. This table comes from immunoSEQ multiplex PCR, and its TCRdb copy is limited to in-frame clones, with some not included. The repertoire includes fewer than 300,000 clones, 87% of them detected once, and 3% to 4% sits in the top ten. Study observations and caveats: The breadth of spike-specific CD8+ and CD4+ T cell responses after vaccination was reportedly substantial.

The CDR3 has 12 residues. V lost 0 bases and J lost 8, with 5 bases in between. Germline CDR1 reads SGHNT; CDR2 reads YYREEE (reference sequence). Treatment in this sample: around 19 received Ad26.COV2.S at low or high dose, single or two shots; about five received placebo; per-sample allocation not given. Sampling took place 63 days after the first vaccine or placebo injection. The rearrangement links TRBV5-4 to TRBJ1-4, with D hard to call. The sequencing here drew on peripheral blood, taken in a trial of Ad26.COV2.S vaccine versus placebo. This sequence originates from a person between 18 and 60 years old who received the Ad26.COV2.S COVID-19 vaccine or a placebo. The DNA for the CDR3 is TGTGCCAGCAGCTTGGGAAGGGAAAAACTGTTTTTT. It is translated as CASSLGREKLFF.